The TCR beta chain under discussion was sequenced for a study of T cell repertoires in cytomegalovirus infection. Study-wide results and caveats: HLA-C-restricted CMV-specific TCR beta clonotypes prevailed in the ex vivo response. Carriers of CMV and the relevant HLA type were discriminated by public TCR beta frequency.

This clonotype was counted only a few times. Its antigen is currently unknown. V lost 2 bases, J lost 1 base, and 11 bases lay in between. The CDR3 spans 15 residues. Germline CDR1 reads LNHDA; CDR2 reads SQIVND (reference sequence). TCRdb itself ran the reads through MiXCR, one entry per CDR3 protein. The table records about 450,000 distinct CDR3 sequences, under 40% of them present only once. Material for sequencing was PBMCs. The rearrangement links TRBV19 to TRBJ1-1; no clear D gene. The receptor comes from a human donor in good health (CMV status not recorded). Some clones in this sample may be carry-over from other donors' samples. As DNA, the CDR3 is TGTGCCAGTAGTATACTAACGCCGCAGAACACTGAAGCTTTCTTT. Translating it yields CASSILTPQNTEAFF.